The rows below give T cell receptor beta chains drawn from one sample of a study of blood T cell repertoires in COVID-19. Profiling relied on immunoSEQ multiplex PCR, and the TCRdb table lists in-frame clones only, not all of them. This repertoire shows around 260,000 clones, roughly 86% found once; its top ten account for around 9.1%. The sequenced material came from peripheral blood. The receptors here all came from a middle-aged man who had recovered from COVID-19. CDR3s include the opening cysteine and the closing phenylalanine or tryptophan. The order of the fields is D gene, clone size, V gene, J gene, CDR3 protein, CDR3 DNA. D genes are given only for firm matches. Where a row states a size, it is once, few, many or the class of an expanded clone; other rows omit it.

d_call: -
clone_size: -
v_call: TRBV19
j_call: TRBJ2-1
cdr3_aa: CASSISSPGSNNEQFF
cdr3_nt: TGTGCCAGTAGTATATCTTCCCCTGGGAGTAACAATGAGCAGTTCTTC

d_call: -
clone_size: once
v_call: TRBV7-8
j_call: TRBJ2-3
cdr3_aa: CASSLEQAGHHTQYF
cdr3_nt: TGTGCCAGCAGCTTAGAGCAGGCGGGTCACCATACGCAGTATTTT

d_call: -
clone_size: -
v_call: TRBV10-3
j_call: TRBJ1-1
cdr3_aa: CAISGIGSEAFF
cdr3_nt: TGTGCCATCAGTGGAATAGGGAGTGAAGCTTTCTTT

d_call: TRBD2
clone_size: once
v_call: TRBV7-9
j_call: TRBJ2-1
cdr3_aa: CASSPTSGGLNEQFF
cdr3_nt: TGTGCCAGCAGCCCGACTAGCGGGGGACTAAATGAGCAGTTCTTC

d_call: TRBD2
clone_size: -
v_call: TRBV7-9
j_call: TRBJ2-5
cdr3_aa: CASSLRGRGQETQYF
cdr3_nt: TGTGCCAGCAGCTTACGCGGGAGGGGCCAAGAGACCCAGTACTTC

d_call: -
clone_size: -
v_call: TRBV19
j_call: TRBJ1-6
cdr3_aa: CASSAGGNSPLHF
cdr3_nt: TGTGCCAGTAGTGCCGGGGGGAATTCACCCCTCCACTTT

d_call: TRBD2
clone_size: -
v_call: TRBV9
j_call: TRBJ2-1
cdr3_aa: CASSVMRLAGAGEQFF
cdr3_nt: TGTGCCAGCAGCGTGATGAGACTAGCGGGAGCCGGTGAGCAGTTCTTC

d_call: -
clone_size: -
v_call: TRBV18
j_call: TRBJ2-1
cdr3_aa: CASSPPGSSYNEQFF
cdr3_nt: TGTGCCAGCTCACCCCCGGGAAGCTCCTACAATGAGCAGTTCTTC

d_call: -
clone_size: -
v_call: TRBV7-8
j_call: TRBJ2-3
cdr3_aa: CASSRLYTDTQYF
cdr3_nt: TGTGCCAGCAGCAGACTCTACACAGATACGCAGTATTTT

d_call: -
clone_size: -
v_call: TRBV2
j_call: TRBJ1-4
cdr3_aa: CASRILPAAAGEKLFF
cdr3_nt: TGTGCCAGCAGAATATTACCCGCCGCCGCAGGCGAAAAACTGTTTTTT

d_call: TRBD1
clone_size: -
v_call: TRBV3-1/TRBV3-2
j_call: TRBJ1-5
cdr3_aa: CASSRQGEFQPQHF
cdr3_nt: TGTGCCAGCAGCCGACAGGGGGAATTTCAGCCCCAGCATTTT

d_call: -
clone_size: -
v_call: TRBV27
j_call: TRBJ1-1
cdr3_aa: CASSLLGQGITEAFF
cdr3_nt: TGTGCCAGCAGTTTATTGGGCCAGGGGATAACTGAAGCTTTCTTT

d_call: TRBD2
clone_size: -
v_call: TRBV10-3
j_call: TRBJ2-1
cdr3_aa: CAISERLAGGPGNEQFF
cdr3_nt: TGTGCCATCAGTGAGAGACTAGCGGGGGGGCCTGGCAATGAGCAGTTCTTC

d_call: -
clone_size: -
v_call: TRBV18
j_call: TRBJ2-3
cdr3_aa: CASSSLRVQPNTDTQYF
cdr3_nt: TGTGCCAGCTCATCTCTCAGGGTCCAACCGAACACAGATACGCAGTATTTT

d_call: -
clone_size: -
v_call: TRBV11-2
j_call: TRBJ1-1
cdr3_aa: CASSLSRGPYLNTEAFF
cdr3_nt: TGTGCCAGCAGCTTATCCAGGGGCCCCTACCTGAACACTGAAGCTTTCTTT

d_call: TRBD2
clone_size: once
v_call: TRBV3-1/TRBV3-2
j_call: TRBJ2-7
cdr3_aa: CASSQEVGRSGTSGGVGQYF
cdr3_nt: TGTGCCAGCAGCCAAGAAGTGGGCCGTTCGGGGACTAGCGGGGGGGTAGGGCAGTACTTC

d_call: TRBD2
clone_size: -
v_call: TRBV27
j_call: TRBJ2-5
cdr3_aa: CASRGLAGLGMGETQYF
cdr3_nt: TGTGCCAGCAGAGGGCTAGCGGGCCTGGGGATGGGGGAGACCCAGTACTTC

d_call: -
clone_size: few
v_call: TRBV10-3
j_call: TRBJ2-1
cdr3_aa: CAISESARNEQFF
cdr3_nt: TGTGCCATCAGTGAGTCGGCCCGTAATGAGCAGTTCTTC

d_call: -
clone_size: -
v_call: TRBV5-1
j_call: TRBJ2-2
cdr3_aa: CASSQRDTHTGELFF
cdr3_nt: TGCGCCAGCAGCCAAAGGGACACCCACACCGGGGAGCTGTTTTTT

d_call: TRBD2
clone_size: -
v_call: TRBV19
j_call: TRBJ2-3
cdr3_aa: CASSTPGSSGSHTSTDTQYF
cdr3_nt: TGTGCCAGTAGTACCCCAGGGTCTAGCGGGTCACACACTAGCACAGATACGCAGTATTTT

d_call: -
clone_size: -
v_call: TRBV6-5
j_call: TRBJ2-1
cdr3_aa: CASSEEQGYSEQFF
cdr3_nt: TGTGCCAGCAGCGAGGAACAGGGTTATAGTGAGCAGTTCTTC

d_call: -
clone_size: -
v_call: TRBV14
j_call: TRBJ2-7
cdr3_aa: CASSRRNSYEQYF
cdr3_nt: TGTGCCAGCAGCCGCAGGAATTCCTACGAGCAGTACTTC